This T cell receptor beta chain came from a study of Ad26.COV2.S vaccination and SARS-CoV-2 variants. Sequenced by immunoSEQ multiplex PCR; TCRdb stores in-frame clones only, minus some. The sample gives tens of thousands of clones, around 83% of which show up once; over 40% is in the top ten. With 6 bases removed from V and 1 base from J, the gap between germline ends came to 9 bases. In germline, CDR1 is LGHDT, CDR2 YNNKEL (reference sequence). The CDR3 covers 13 residues. J is TRBJ1-1 and V is TRBV3-1 (or the pseudogene TRBV3-2); D remains ambiguous. The specimen comprised peripheral blood, sampled after recovery from COVID-19. This TCR was sampled from a human donor who had recovered from COVID-19. CDR3 loop: CASSESGNTEAFF. Here the CDR3 DNA reads TGTGCCAGCAGTGAATCGGGGAACACTGAAGCTTTCTTT.